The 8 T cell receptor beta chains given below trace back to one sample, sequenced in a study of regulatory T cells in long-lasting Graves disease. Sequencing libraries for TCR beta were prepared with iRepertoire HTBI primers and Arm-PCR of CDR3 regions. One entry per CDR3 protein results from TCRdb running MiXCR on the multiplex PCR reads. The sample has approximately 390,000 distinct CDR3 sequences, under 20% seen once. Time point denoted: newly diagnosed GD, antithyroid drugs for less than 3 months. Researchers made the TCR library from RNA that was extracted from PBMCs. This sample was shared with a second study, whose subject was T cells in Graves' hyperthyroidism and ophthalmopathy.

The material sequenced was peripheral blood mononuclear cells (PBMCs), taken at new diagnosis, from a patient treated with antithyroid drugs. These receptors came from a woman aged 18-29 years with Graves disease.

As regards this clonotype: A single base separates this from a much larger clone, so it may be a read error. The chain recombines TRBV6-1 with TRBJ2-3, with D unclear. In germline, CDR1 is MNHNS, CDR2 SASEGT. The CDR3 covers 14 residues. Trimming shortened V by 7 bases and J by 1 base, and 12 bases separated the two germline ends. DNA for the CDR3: TGTGCCAGCACCTGGGGTCCCGGCACAGATACGCAGTATTTT. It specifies CASTWGPGTDTQYF.

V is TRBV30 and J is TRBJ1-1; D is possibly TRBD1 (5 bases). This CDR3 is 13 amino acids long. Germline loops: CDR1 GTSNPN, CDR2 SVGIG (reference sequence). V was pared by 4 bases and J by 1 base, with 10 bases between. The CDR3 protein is CAWKAGTNTEAFF. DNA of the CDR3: TGTGCCTGGAAGGCAGGGACGAACACTGAAGCTTTCTTT.

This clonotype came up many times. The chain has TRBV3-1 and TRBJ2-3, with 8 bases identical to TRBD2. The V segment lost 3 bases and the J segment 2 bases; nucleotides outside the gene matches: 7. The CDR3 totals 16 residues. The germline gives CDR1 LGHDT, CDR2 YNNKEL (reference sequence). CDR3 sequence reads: CASSQASGSFTDTQYF. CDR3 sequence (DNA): TGTGCCAGCAGCCAGGCTAGCGGGTCCTTCACAGATACGCAGTATTTT.

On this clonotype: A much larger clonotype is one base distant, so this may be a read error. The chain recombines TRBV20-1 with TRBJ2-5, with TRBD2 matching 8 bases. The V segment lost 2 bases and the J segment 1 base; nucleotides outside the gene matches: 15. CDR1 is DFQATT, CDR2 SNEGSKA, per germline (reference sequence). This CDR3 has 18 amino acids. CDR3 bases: TGCAGTGCTAGAAAAAGGATTGCGGGGGGTTACGCCCAAGAGACCCAGTACTTC. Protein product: CSARKRIAGGYAQETQYF.

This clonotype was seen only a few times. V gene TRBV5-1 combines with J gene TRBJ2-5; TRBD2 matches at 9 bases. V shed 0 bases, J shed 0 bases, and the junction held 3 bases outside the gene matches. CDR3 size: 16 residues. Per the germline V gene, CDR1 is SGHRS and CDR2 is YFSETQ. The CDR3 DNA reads TGCGCCAGCAGCTTGGGCGCGGGGGGGTACCAAGAGACCCAGTACTTC. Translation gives CASSLGAGGYQETQYF. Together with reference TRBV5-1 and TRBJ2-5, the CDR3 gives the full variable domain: KAGVTQTPRYLIKTRGQQVTLSCSPISGHRSVSWYQQTPGQGLQFLFEYFSETQRNKGNFPGRFSGRQFSNSRSEMNVSTLELGDSALYLCASSLGAGGYQETQYFGPGTRLLVL.

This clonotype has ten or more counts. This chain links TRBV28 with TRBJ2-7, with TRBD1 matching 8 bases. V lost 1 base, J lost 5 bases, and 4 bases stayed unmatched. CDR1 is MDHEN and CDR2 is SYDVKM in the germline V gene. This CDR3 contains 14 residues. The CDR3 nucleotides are TGTGCCAGCAGTTTATCTGACAGGGGCAACGAGCAGTACTTC. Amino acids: CASSLSDRGNEQYF.

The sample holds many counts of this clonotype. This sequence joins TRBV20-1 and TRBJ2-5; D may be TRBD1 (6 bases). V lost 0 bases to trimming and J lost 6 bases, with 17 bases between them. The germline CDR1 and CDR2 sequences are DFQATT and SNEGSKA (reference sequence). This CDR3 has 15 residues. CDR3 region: CSARDRSGDTKTQYF. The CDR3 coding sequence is TGCAGTGCTAGAGATCGTAGTGGGGACACTAAGACCCAGTACTTC.

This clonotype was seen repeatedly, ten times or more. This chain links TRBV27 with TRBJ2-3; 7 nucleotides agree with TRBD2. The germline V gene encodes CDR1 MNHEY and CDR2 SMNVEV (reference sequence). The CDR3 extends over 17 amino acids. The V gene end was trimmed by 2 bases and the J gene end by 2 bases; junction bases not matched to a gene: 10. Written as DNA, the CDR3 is TGTGCCAGCAGTTTACTCCCCTTACTAGCGTCCACAGATACGCAGTATTTT. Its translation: CASSLLPLLASTDTQYF.